A single sample gave rise to the 16 T cell receptor beta chains below, sequenced in a study of T-cell memory formation after mild COVID-19. TCRdb re-analysed the 5' RACE reads in MiXCR, keeping a single row per CDR3 protein. The sample has hundreds of thousands of distinct CDR3 sequences, over 13% seen once; the top ten hold under 25%. The sample comprised PBMCs or a T cell subset sorted from them (not recorded which). These receptors were obtained from a man aged 18 to 29 who had mild COVID-19 (a few samples of this study predate the infection). Cell type and time point are not known.

This clonotype has a count of ten or more. J is TRBJ1-5 and V is TRBV5-1; a possible D gene is TRBD1 (5 bases). The CDR3 consists of 15 residues. Germline values: CDR1 SGHRS, CDR2 YFSETQ. V lost 3 bases and J 0 bases, leaving 10 bases between the germline ends. This CDR3 reads CASSSGTGSNQPQHF. CDR3 sequence (DNA): TGCGCCAGCAGCTCCGGGACGGGTAGCAATCAGCCCCAGCATTTT.

This chain uses TRBV6-2 or TRBV6-3 with TRBJ1-6; the match to TRBD1 covers 9 bases. From germline, CDR1 is MNHEY and CDR2 SVGEGT. Trimming cost V 2 bases and J 9 bases; bases outside gene matches: 11. The CDR3 is made up of 17 amino acids. The CDR3 coding sequence is TGTGCCAGCAGTTACCCTGACGCCGGGACAGGGTTTTCACCCCTCCACTTT. Its protein product is CASSYPDAGTGFSPLHF.

This clonotype turned up a few times. The rearrangement uses TRBV30 and TRBJ1-1; TRBD1 might be the D (5 bases). V was shortened by 1 base and J by 10 bases, with 13 bases between the two germline ends. The CDR3 runs 12 residues. Germline assignment: CDR1 GTSNPN and CDR2 SVGIG (reference sequence). In DNA form, the CDR3 reads TGTGCCTGGAGTGCCCCGGACATAGGAGCTTTCTTT. Translating gives CAWSAPDIGAFF.

J is TRBJ1-1 and V is TRBV6-5; D is undetermined. CDR3 length: 15 amino acids. Trimming cost V 0 bases and J 4 bases, with 12 bases left between them. Germline CDR1 is MNHEY and CDR2 is SVGAGI. CDR3 nucleotide sequence: TGTGCCAGCAGTTACTCGAGTCCGGTGGGCACTGAAGCTTTCTTT. Amino acids: CASSYSSPVGTEAFF.

The chain employs TRBV11-2 and TRBJ1-4; TRBD1 matches at 10 bases. The CDR3 covers 15 residues. Germline lookup yields CDR1 SGHAT and CDR2 FQNNGV. J lost 8 bases, V lost 1 base, and 4 bases had no gene match. The CDR3 sequence is CASSLVGTGAEKLFF. The DNA for the CDR3 is TGTGCCAGCAGCTTAGTGGGGACAGGGGCGGAAAAACTGTTTTTT.

This rearrangement joins TRBV12-3 or TRBV12-4 to TRBJ2-5; 8 bases are a match to TRBD2. V shed 7 bases and J 5 bases; nucleotides not matched to a gene: 9. The CDR3 totals 14 residues. The chain's CDR3 is CASTWTSSEETQYF. The CDR3 DNA follows: TGTGCCAGCACGTGGACTAGCTCGGAGGAGACCCAGTACTTC.

CDR3 sequence reads: CSARSQLMNTEAFF. DNA of the CDR3: TGCAGTGCTAGGTCACAGTTAATGAACACTGAAGCTTTCTTT. The genes are TRBV20-1 and TRBJ1-1; D gene ambiguous. The germline V gene has CDR1 DFQATT and CDR2 SNEGSKA (reference sequence). This CDR3 has 14 amino acids. V lost 3 bases and J 0 bases, leaving 11 bases between the germline ends.

V is TRBV12-3 or TRBV12-4 and J is TRBJ2-3; 8 bases line up with TRBD2. V was clipped by 5 bases and J by 0 bases; unmatched bases: 7. This CDR3 contains 16 residues. This CDR3 reads CASSRLASGSTDTQYF. In DNA form, the CDR3 reads TGTGCCAGCAGTCGACTAGCGTCGGGGAGCACAGATACGCAGTATTTT.

This clonotype has a handful of counts. The genes are TRBV5-1 and TRBJ2-1; a weak D match, TRBD2 (6 bases). The CDR3 spans 15 residues. V was clipped by 7 bases and J by 0 bases, with 14 bases between them. The germline CDR1 and CDR2 sequences are SGHRS and YFSETQ. The CDR3 nucleotides are TGCGCCAGCCGCCTTGGAGGGCTCTCCTACAATGAGCAGTTCTTC. The encoded protein is CASRLGGLSYNEQFF.

This clonotype was counted only a few times. V usage is TRBV4-1 and J usage is TRBJ2-7, with a tentative D call TRBD2 (6 bases). From germline, CDR1 is MGHRA and CDR2 YSYEKL. V was trimmed by 0 bases and J by 4 bases, leaving 10 bases between them. The CDR3 totals 14 residues. CDR3 protein: CASSQDRGIYEQYV. In DNA, the CDR3 is TGCGCCAGCAGCCAAGATCGCGGGATATACGAGCAGTACGTC.

Remarks on this clonotype: A single base separates this from a much larger clone, so it may be a read error. The chain uses TRBV3-1 and TRBJ2-1, with D perhaps TRBD1 (6 bases). Germline V gives CDR1 LGHDT, CDR2 YNNKEL (reference sequence). The CDR3 loop spans 16 amino acids. CDR3 region: CACSRLWDTHYNEQFF. CDR3 DNA sequence: TGTGCCTGCAGCCGACTGTGGGACACCCACTACAATGAGCAGTTCTTC.

This chain links TRBV12-3 or TRBV12-4 with TRBJ2-5; TRBD2 is a possible D gene (5 bases). Deletions cut 2 bases from V and 3 bases from J, with 10 bases between. The CDR3 has 14 amino acids. The CDR3 sequence is CASSLPGFKETQYF. The CDR3 region has the DNA TGTGCCAGCAGTTTACCGGGGTTCAAAGAGACCCAGTACTTC.

The chain employs TRBV7-7 and TRBJ2-5; possible D gene TRBD2, 5 bases. There are 14 residues in the CDR3. Trimming shortened V by 6 bases and J by 4 bases, and 15 bases separated the two germline ends. Germline assignment: CDR1 SSHAT and CDR2 FNYEAQ (reference sequence). CDR3 sequence (DNA): TGTGCCAGCAGTCCCCAAATTCGGGGAGAGACCCAGTACTTC. Its translation is CASSPQIRGETQYF.

This clonotype was counted at least ten times. This chain uses TRBV9 with TRBJ1-1, with D uncertain. The length of the CDR3 is 14 residues. The germline V and J ends were trimmed by 4 bases and 6 bases, with 16 bases remaining between them. Germline CDR1 and CDR2: SGDLS and YYNGEE. CDR3 residues: CASSPQEGGPEAFF. CDR3 nucleotides: TGTGCCAGCAGCCCCCAGGAAGGAGGACCTGAAGCTTTCTTT.

CDR3 sequence reads: CASSLSEDYYGYTF. CDR3 in DNA: TGTGCCAGCAGTTTATCGGAGGATTACTATGGCTACACCTTC. This rearrangement joins TRBV27 to TRBJ1-2; D remains unclear. CDR3 length: 14 residues. Germline-derived CDR1 and CDR2 are MNHEY and SMNVEV (reference sequence). The V gene lost 0 bases and the J gene lost 3 bases, with 8 bases spanning the gap.

This clonotype has only a few counts. The chain employs TRBV14 and TRBJ2-1; the D gene is possibly TRBD1 (5 bases). The length of the CDR3 is 20 residues. CDR1 is SGHDN, CDR2 FVKESK, per germline. Trimming took off 1 base at V and 3 bases at J, with 25 bases between the two ends. The CDR3 DNA reads as TGTGCCAGCAGCCAAGGCCCCCACTCCAGGGCCCCCACTTACTACAATGAGCAGTTCTTC. Translation: CASSQGPHSRAPTYYNEQFF.